Listed below are T cell receptor beta chains from one sample, sequenced in a study of blood T cell repertoires in COVID-19. This table comes from immunoSEQ multiplex PCR, and its TCRdb copy is limited to in-frame clones, with some not included. The sample contains around 150,000 clones, 82% of which appear only once. The specimen was PBMCs or T cells enriched from blood (not recorded which). These TCRs come from a man aged 45-60 years who had recovered from COVID-19. The CDR3 runs from the conserved cysteine through the conserved F or W. The D gene is left open where the match is weak. For some rows the clone size is stated as once, few or many, or as a class when expanded; others skip it.

v_call	j_call	clone_size	d_call	cdr3_nt	cdr3_aa
TRBV9	TRBJ2-2	once	-	TGTGCCAGCAGCGTAGTTGAGCGCGGGGAGCTGTTTTTT	CASSVVERGELFF
TRBV10-1	TRBJ2-7	-	-	TGCGCCAGCAGTGTCACAGGGCTGCCCTACGAGCAGTACTTC	CASSVTGLPYEQYF
TRBV3-1/TRBV3-2	TRBJ2-7	-	-	TGTGCCAGCAGCCAAGCCCGACTTAAAGCGGCCTACGAGCAGTACTTC	CASSQARLKAAYEQYF
TRBV6-5	TRBJ1-2	once	TRBD1	TGTGCCAGCAGTTACGATTTGACAGGGGGCAACTATGGCTACACCTTC	CASSYDLTGGNYGYTF
TRBV5-1	TRBJ1-2	few	-	TGCGCCAGCAGGCAAGTTTACGGGAACTATGGCTACACCTTC	CASRQVYGNYGYTF
TRBV28	TRBJ2-3	-	TRBD2	TGTGCCAGCCCCCCGGGACTAGCGGGAGTAGGAGATACGCAGTATTTT	CASPPGLAGVGDTQYF
TRBV11-2	TRBJ2-4	-	TRBD2	TGTGCCAGCAGCTCTGCGGGGGGCGGAAACATTCAGTACTTC	CASSSAGGGNIQYF
TRBV12-3/TRBV12-4	TRBJ2-4	once	-	TGTGCCAGCAGCGAGGGTTTTAAAAACATTCAGTACTTC	CASSEGFKNIQYF
TRBV5-1	TRBJ1-2	-	-	TGCGCCAGCAGCTTGGCCCAGAACTATGGCTACACCTTC	CASSLAQNYGYTF
TRBV5-1	TRBJ1-1	once	TRBD1	TGCGCCAGCAGCTTGCGGACAGGGGACGCTGAAGCTTTCTTT	CASSLRTGDAEAFF
TRBV6-5	TRBJ2-3	once	-	TGTGCCAGCACCGAGCACAGTAGCACAGATACGCAGTATTTT	CASTEHSSTDTQYF
TRBV11-1	TRBJ2-5	-	-	TGTGCCAGCAGTCCCCTAGGAGGGCAGACCCAGTACTTC	CASSPLGGQTQYF
TRBV2	TRBJ1-1	-	-	TGTGCCAGCAGCCCCCACTTGACATCCTACACTGAAGCTTTCTTT	CASSPHLTSYTEAFF
TRBV6-1	TRBJ1-6	-	-	TGTGCCAGCAGTGATCAGGGGTCCCCCCTCCACTTT	CASSDQGSPLHF
TRBV4-2	TRBJ1-2	-	-	TGTGCCAGCAGCCAAGATTGGGGCGGGGGTTCCTATGGCTACACCTTC	CASSQDWGGGSYGYTF
TRBV10-1	TRBJ2-5	-	TRBD2	TGCGCCAGCAGTGACGGGAGGCAAGAGACCCAGTACTTC	CASSDGRQETQYF
TRBV5-6	TRBJ2-1	-	-	TGTGCCAGCAGCTTGGTTTATAACGGTGAGCAGTTCTTC	CASSLVYNGEQFF
TRBV2	TRBJ2-1	-	-	TGTGCCAGCAGCGAAACTGTGTACTCCAATGAGCAGTTCTTC	CASSETVYSNEQFF
TRBV30	TRBJ1-6	-	-	TGTGCCTGTTACACAGGGTGGGATAATTCACCCCTCCACTTT	CACYTGWDNSPLHF
TRBV7-8	TRBJ2-2	-	-	TGTGCCAGCAGCTTAGCCCCAGGTGGGACCGGGGAGCTGTTTTTT	CASSLAPGGTGELFF
TRBV3-1/TRBV3-2	TRBJ1-2	-	TRBD1	TGTGCCAGCAGCCAAAGGCAGGGGGATGGCTACACCTTC	CASSQRQGDGYTF
TRBV6-4	TRBJ2-3	-	-	TGTGCCAGCAGTGACCTTTCAGATACGCAGTATTTT	CASSDLSDTQYF
TRBV7-9	TRBJ2-7	-	-	TGTGCCAGCACAGTGGCAGGGACCTACGAGCAGTACTTC	CASTVAGTYEQYF
TRBV7-9	TRBJ2-2	-	-	TGTGCCAACGAGGCGAACACCGGGGAGCTGTTTTTT	CANEANTGELFF
TRBV6-5	TRBJ2-7	-	-	TGTGCCAGCAGAATCACAGGTGGCTCCTACGAGCAGTACTTC	CASRITGGSYEQYF